This T cell receptor (beta chain) was recorded in a study of CD8+ T cells in alopecia areata. The wider study: In an open-label trial, patients got 5 to 10 mg tofacitinib twice daily. Points from the study as a whole: Among patients, TCR sharing was less clear than in mice, a difference possibly due in part to HLA diversity in the patient population.

As to treatment: oral pan-JAK inhibitor, 5-10 mg twice daily. The investigators collected lesional scalp punch biopsies and peripheral blood from alopecia areata patients. CD4+ and CD8+ T cells were sorted from PBMCs stained for CD3, CD4 and CD8. Notes on this clone: What it recognizes is unknown.

Extracted RNA was reverse transcribed, and the resulting cDNA served as sequencing template. The repertoire was sequenced with immunoSEQ multiplex PCR; TCRdb's copy has only in-frame clones and lacks some. Among around 140,000 clones listed, about 88% were seen once. CDR1 and CDR2 from the germline V gene are MGHRA and YSYEKL. Trimming stripped 0 bases from V and 3 bases from J, with 9 bases between. This CDR3 comprises 14 residues. The TCR originated in a human donor with alopecia areata. The sample in question was CD8+ T cells sorted from blood, obtained at week 4, from a patient treated with tofacitinib. The genes are TRBV4-1 and TRBJ2-7; D might be TRBD1 (5 bases). Here the CDR3 DNA reads TGCGCCAGCAGCCAAGAAGACAGTTTCTACGAGCAGTACTTC. It specifies CASSQEDSFYEQYF.